This TCR beta chain originates from a study of T cell repertoires in cytomegalovirus infection. V was pared by 3 bases and J by 4 bases, with 13 bases between. Germline CDR1 reads PRHDT; CDR2 reads FYEKMQ (reference sequence). The CDR3 is 15 residues long. Via MiXCR, TCRdb re-called the reads, giving one row per CDR3 protein. The repertoire consists of about 180,000 distinct CDR3 sequences, with 15% to 20% occurring once and the leading ten covering around 27%. The chain carries TRBV13 and TRBJ2-1; maybe TRBD1 (5 bases). The sequence was collected from a human donor in good health (CMV status not recorded). Some clones in this sample may be carry-over from other donors' samples. The specimen was CD8+ T cells from PBMCs. The CDR3 sequence is CASSLFDSRYNEQFF. The CDR3 DNA reads TGTGCCAGCAGCTTGTTTGACAGCCGATACAATGAGCAGTTCTTC.